The present entry profiles one TCR beta chain with its context. Trimming took 3 bases from V and 7 from J; bases not matched to a gene: 2. There are 12 residues in the CDR3. Germline assignment: CDR1 MNHNS and CDR2 SASEGT. This entry belongs to a study of blood T cell repertoires in COVID-19. Study at large: T cells, B-cell-depleted T cells, or PBMCs provided the cDNA or gDNA that served as material.

In the original processing: Amplification of reference gene primers was used by the study to estimate nucleated cell counts. Libraries were prepared by immunoSEQ multiplex PCR; TCRdb keeps only in-frame clonotypes and omits some of them. V and J calls and clone size are as listed in that table; D and trimming were resolved from the DNA. This table holds about 160,000 clones, approximately 90% found once. Sequencing was done on a sample of peripheral blood. The chain has TRBV6-1 and TRBJ1-1; 7 nucleotides agree with TRBD1. This clonotype originated in a man aged 18 to 29 with acute or convalescent COVID-19. The CDR3 region is CASSEGQIEAFF. The CDR3 DNA sequence: TGTGCCAGCAGTGAGGGACAGATTGAAGCTTTCTTT.